Presented here are 8 T cell receptor beta chains from one specimen sequenced in a study of human T cells and chemical hapten exposure. This sample's time point: pre-sensitization, week 0. Treatment noted: therapeutic diphenylcyclopropenone sensitization with weekly scalp DPC. From the RACE reads, TCRdb called clonotypes with MiXCR, one entry per CDR3 protein. The sample lists about 110,000 distinct CDR3 sequences, approximately 12% occurring once. The sample was whole blood, taken in connection with sensitization to the hapten diphenylcyclopropenone (DPC). The receptor set was obtained from a woman between 50 and 59 years old with alopecia areata. Some clones in this sample may be carry-over from other donors' samples.

This clonotype was found a few times. The chain employs TRBV6-5 and TRBJ1-1; D not certain. V was shortened by 0 bases and J by 1 base, with 12 bases between the two germline ends. Per germline, CDR1 MNHEY and CDR2 SVGAGI. The CDR3 has 16 amino acids. CDR3 DNA sequence: TGTGCCAGCAGTTACTCGTTGGGCGCAGGGAACACTGAAGCTTTCTTT. This translates into CASSYSLGAGNTEAFF.

This clonotype was seen many times. The chain joins TRBV3-1 to TRBJ2-7, with no clear D. Germline CDR1 is LGHDT and CDR2 is YNNKEL (reference sequence). The CDR3 has 15 residues. V was cut by 0 bases and J by 2 bases, with 11 bases left in between. The DNA of the CDR3 is TGTGCCAGCAGCCAAGATCGGAGAACAGCCTACGAGCAGTACTTC. Protein product: CASSQDRRTAYEQYF.

The chain couples TRBV18 to TRBJ2-2; no firm D call. Germline values: CDR1 KGHSH, CDR2 LQKENI. The CDR3 consists of 14 residues. Trimming removed 2 bases at V and 4 bases at J, with 8 bases between. The CDR3 loop is CASSPGPSTGELFF. For the CDR3, the DNA is TGTGCCAGCTCACCAGGTCCGAGCACCGGGGAGCTGTTTTTT.

This chain connects TRBV5-1 to TRBJ2-5, with D unclear. The V end was cut by 3 bases, the J end by 1 base, with 10 bases between. Germline V gene data show CDR1 as SGHRS and CDR2 as YFSETQ. CDR3 length: 14 amino acids. CDR3 sequence (DNA): TGCGCCAGCAGCTCACAGACTGGCCAAGAGACCCAGTACTTC. Residues: CASSSQTGQETQYF.

This clonotype was seen ten or more times. This chain uses TRBV18 with TRBJ2-7, with TRBD2 matching over 10 bases. Germline V gene sequence: CDR1 KGHSH, CDR2 LQKENI. The CDR3 length is 15 residues. V lost 3 bases, J lost 4 bases, and 6 bases stayed unmatched. CDR3 residues: CASSPPSGGFYEQYF. The DNA of the CDR3 is TGTGCCAGCTCACCGCCTAGCGGGGGCTTTTACGAGCAGTACTTC.

The sample holds many counts of this clonotype. The chain uses TRBV7-2 and TRBJ2-7; 13 nucleotides match TRBD2. CDR3 length: 15 amino acids. Trimming removed 4 bases from V and 2 bases from J; junction bases left unmatched: 2. Germline CDR1 is SGHTA and CDR2 is FQGNSA. CDR3: CASSSTSGRAYEQYF. CDR3 DNA: TGTGCCAGCAGCTCCACTAGCGGGAGGGCCTACGAGCAGTACTTC.

This clonotype appeared a few times. J is TRBJ2-7 and V is TRBV28; D not certain. The CDR3 spans 14 residues. V lost 5 bases to trimming and J lost 9 bases, with 20 bases between them. Germline values: CDR1 MDHEN, CDR2 SYDVKM. The CDR3: CASSPYRGDRLQYF. CDR3 sequence (DNA): TGTGCCAGCAGTCCCTATCGCGGCGATCGATTGCAGTACTTC.

The genes are TRBV20-1 and TRBJ1-1; a weak D match, TRBD1 (5 bases). Per germline, CDR1 DFQATT and CDR2 SNEGSKA (reference sequence). Trimming left V 5 bases short and J 0 bases short, with 13 bases between. This CDR3 region has 14 residues. CDR3 sequence (DNA): TGCAGTGCTCCCGGACACCCCATGAACACTGAAGCTTTCTTT. Translated, it gives CSAPGHPMNTEAFF.